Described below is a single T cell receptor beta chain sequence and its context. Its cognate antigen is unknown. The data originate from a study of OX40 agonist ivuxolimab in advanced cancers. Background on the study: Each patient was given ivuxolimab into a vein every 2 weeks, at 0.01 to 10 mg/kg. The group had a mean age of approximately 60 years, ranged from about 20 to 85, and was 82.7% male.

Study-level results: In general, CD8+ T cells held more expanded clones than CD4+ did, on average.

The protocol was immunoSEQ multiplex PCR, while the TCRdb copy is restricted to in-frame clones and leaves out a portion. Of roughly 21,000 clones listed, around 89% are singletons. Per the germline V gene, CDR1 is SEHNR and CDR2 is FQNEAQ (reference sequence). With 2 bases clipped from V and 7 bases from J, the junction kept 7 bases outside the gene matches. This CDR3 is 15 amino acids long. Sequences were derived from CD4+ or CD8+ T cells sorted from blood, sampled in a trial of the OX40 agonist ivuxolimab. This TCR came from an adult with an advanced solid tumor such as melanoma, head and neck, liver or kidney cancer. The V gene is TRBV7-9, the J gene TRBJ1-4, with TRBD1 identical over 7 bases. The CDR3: CASSLRRQGGEKLFF. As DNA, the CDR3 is TGTGCCAGCAGCTTACGACGACAGGGTGGTGAAAAACTGTTTTTT.